These 15 T cell receptor beta chains were all obtained from the same sample, sequenced in a study of T cells after yellow fever vaccination. Using its own MiXCR run on the 5' RACE reads, TCRdb lists one record per CDR3 protein. Seen here are fewer than 450,000 distinct CDR3 sequences, approximately 10% observed once, and the top ten hold roughly 18%. Sample: PBMCs, taken on the day of the first yellow fever vaccination. Receptor source: a man between 18 and 29 years old who received the YFV17D yellow fever vaccine.

This clonotype has a handful of counts. The chain employs TRBV19 and TRBJ1-1; tentative D call: TRBD1 (5 bases). The CDR3 length is 15 residues. Deletions cut 7 bases from V and 1 base from J, with 16 bases between. Germline CDR1 is LNHDA and CDR2 is SQIVND (reference sequence). CDR3 nucleotide sequence: TGTGCCAGTACCATCGGTGGGGCCGGGAACACTGAAGCTTTCTTT. Protein: CASTIGGAGNTEAFF.

The chain links TRBV5-1 to TRBJ2-2, with no clear D. Germline V CDR1 and CDR2: SGHRS, YFSETQ. The V end was cut by 0 bases, the J end by 0 bases, with 6 bases between. CDR3 length equals 15 residues. The CDR3 DNA sequence: TGCGCCAGCAGCTTGGCTGCGTCGAACACCGGGGAGCTGTTTTTT. Its translation is CASSLAASNTGELFF.

This clonotype was counted a few times. The J gene is TRBJ2-1, the V gene TRBV7-2; no clear D gene. Trimming stripped 4 bases from V and 0 bases from J, with 16 bases between. CDR3 length equals 17 residues. Germline CDR1 reads SGHTA; CDR2 reads FQGNSA. The CDR3 loop reads CASSSLRSVASYNEQFF. The CDR3 DNA reads TGTGCCAGCAGCTCCCTTCGTTCGGTGGCCTCCTACAATGAGCAGTTCTTC.

The CDR3 DNA sequence: TGTGCCAGCAGCTTCGCAGGGACAACTAATGAAAAACTGTTTTTT. Its protein is CASSFAGTTNEKLFF. The V and J genes are TRBV7-3 and TRBJ1-4; a weak D match, TRBD1 (5 bases). In germline, CDR1 is SGHTA, CDR2 FQGTGA. The CDR3 consists of 15 residues. V was clipped by 3 bases and J by 0 bases, with 8 bases between them.

The genes are TRBV4-3 and TRBJ2-2; perhaps TRBD1 as D (6 bases). This CDR3 contains 14 residues. From germline, CDR1 is LGHNA and CDR2 YSLEER. The ends were cut back, 2 bases at V and 3 bases at J, with 7 bases in the middle. CDR3 nucleotide sequence: TGCGCCAGCAGCCAATACAGGGACACCGGGGAGCTGTTTTTT. The encoded protein is CASSQYRDTGELFF.

This clonotype was detected many times. V usage is TRBV20-1 and J usage is TRBJ2-3; D remains unclear. This CDR3 has 12 amino acids. The ends were cut back, 3 bases at V and 1 base at J, with 5 bases in the middle. The germline V gene has CDR1 DFQATT and CDR2 SNEGSKA (reference sequence). Here the CDR3 reads CSASRGTDTQYF. Here the CDR3 DNA reads TGCAGTGCTAGTAGGGGCACAGATACGCAGTATTTT.

At least ten counts were recorded for this clonotype. The chain joins TRBV7-3 to TRBJ1-2; D possibly corresponds to TRBD1 (5 bases). V was trimmed by 5 bases and J by 5 bases, leaving 18 bases between them. Germline CDR1 SGHTA, CDR2 FQGTGA. The CDR3 has 15 amino acids. The CDR3 DNA sequence: TGTGCCAGCAGCGTTTCCGGGACTGGCGTTTATGGCTACACCTTC. It is translated as CASSVSGTGVYGYTF. The variable domain in full, with the rest retrieved from reference TRBV7-3 and TRBJ1-2, is GAGVSQTPSNKVTEKGKYVELRCDPISGHTALYWYRQSLGQGPEFLIYFQGTGAADDSGLPNDRFFAVRPEGSVSTLKIQRTERGDSAVYLCASSVSGTGVYGYTFGSGTRLTVV.

This clonotype occurred a few times. The chain has TRBV2 and TRBJ2-4, with 10 bases aligning to TRBD2. V lost 10 bases and J lost 3; bases outside the gene matches: 9. CDR1 SNHLY and CDR2 FYNNEI come from the germline V gene. CDR3 length: 15 amino acids. The CDR3 DNA sequence: TGTGCCACCCAAGAATGGACTAGCGGCAAAAACATTCAGTACTTC. This sequence encodes CATQEWTSGKNIQYF. The full variable domain, rest sourced from reference TRBV2 and TRBJ2-4, is EPEVTQTPSHQVTQMGQEVILRCVPISNHLYFYWYRQILGQKVEFLVSFYNNEISEKSEIFDDQFSVERPDGSNFTLKIRSTKLEDSAMYFCATQEWTSGKNIQYFGAGTRLSVL.

This clonotype was recorded at least ten times. The V call is TRBV5-4, the J call TRBJ1-1, with a tentative D call TRBD1 (6 bases). V was trimmed by 6 bases and J by 3 bases, leaving 9 bases between them. CDR3 size: 12 residues. CDR1 SGHNT and CDR2 YYREEE come from the germline V gene (reference sequence). The CDR3 DNA reads TGTGCCAGCACAGGACAGTACACTGAAGCTTTCTTT. Translation: CASTGQYTEAFF. Based on the CDR3 plus reference TRBV5-4 and TRBJ1-1, the full variable domain is ETGVTQSPTHLIKTRGQQVTLRCSSQSGHNTVSWYQQALGQGPQFIFQYYREEENGRGNFPPRFSGLQFPNYSSELNVNALELDDSALYLCASTGQYTEAFFGQGTRLTVV.

V gene TRBV20-1 combines with J gene TRBJ2-5; 10 bases are shared with TRBD2. The ends lost 3 bases at V and 1 base at J; junction bases unmatched: 2. The germline V gene has CDR1 DFQATT and CDR2 SNEGSKA (reference sequence). The CDR3 is made up of 14 amino acids. CDR3 amino acids: CSASSGGLQETQYF. The DNA for the CDR3 is TGCAGTGCTAGTAGCGGGGGGCTCCAAGAGACCCAGTACTTC.

This clonotype was seen a handful of times. This chain joins TRBV6-2 or TRBV6-3 and TRBJ2-2, with 8 bases identical to TRBD2. The ends lost 6 bases at V and 6 bases at J; junction bases unmatched: 9. Germline CDR1 and CDR2: MNHEY and SVGEGT. The CDR3 length is 15 residues. The CDR3 coding sequence is TGTGCCAGCAGCCGGGGGACTAGGACTGCCGGGGAGCTGTTTTTT. Protein: CASSRGTRTAGELFF.

Ten or more counts support this clonotype. V gene TRBV7-9 combines with J gene TRBJ2-1; TRBD1 is a possible D gene (5 bases). The germline gives CDR1 SEHNR, CDR2 FQNEAQ (reference sequence). The length of the CDR3 is 16 residues. Trimming took 5 bases from V and 0 from J, leaving 14 bases between them. CDR3: CASSPPVTVSYNEQFF. Written as DNA, the CDR3 is TGTGCCAGCAGCCCTCCTGTGACAGTCTCCTACAATGAGCAGTTCTTC. Full variable domain (rest looked up from reference TRBV7-9 and TRBJ2-1): DTGVSQNPRHKITKRGQNVTFRCDPISEHNRLYWYRQTLGQGPEFLTYFQNEAQLEKSRLLSDRFSAERPKGSFSTLEIQRTEQGDSAMYLCASSPPVTVSYNEQFFGPGTRLTVL.

This clonotype was seen ten or more times. The chain combines TRBV9 with TRBJ1-6; D uncertain. The V end was cut by 4 bases, the J end by 0 bases, with 5 bases between. The germline gives CDR1 SGDLS, CDR2 YYNGEE. CDR3 length equals 14 residues. CDR3 in amino acids: CASSPDSYNSPLHF. The DNA for the CDR3 is TGTGCCAGCAGCCCCGACTCCTATAATTCACCCCTCCACTTT.

The gene calls are TRBV6-5 and TRBJ2-7, with TRBD1 identical over 7 bases. V lost 3 bases and J lost 6; bases outside the gene matches: 5. This CDR3 is 13 amino acids long. Germline V gives CDR1 MNHEY, CDR2 SVGAGI. CDR3 coding DNA: TGTGCCAGCAGTTATAACAGGGGCCGCGAGCAGTACTTC. Translation gives CASSYNRGREQYF.

This clonotype was observed many times. CDR3 bases: TGTGCCAGCAGTTTCCGCGGGGGGGAAGAGACCCAGTACTTC. This encodes CASSFRGGEETQYF. This chain connects TRBV12-3 or TRBV12-4 to TRBJ2-5; the match to TRBD2 covers 9 bases. The V segment lost 3 bases and the J segment 3 bases; nucleotides outside the gene matches: 2. This CDR3 contains 14 residues.